Included here is one T cell receptor beta chain sequence, with context. The data were taken from a study of radiotherapy plus CTLA-4 blockade in lung cancer. Profiling relied on immunoSEQ multiplex PCR, and the TCRdb table lists in-frame clones only, not all of them. The sample lists roughly 75,000 clones; 70% to 85% were seen once. The TCR originated in a human donor with non-small cell lung cancer who had stable disease on radiotherapy plus ipilimumab. Sequencing used peripheral blood, obtained from a patient treated with radiotherapy plus ipilimumab.

The CDR3 sequence: CASSASGDYQPQHF. For the CDR3, the DNA is TGTGCCAGCAGCGCCTCAGGGGATTATCAGCCCCAGCATTTT. V gene TRBV9 combines with J gene TRBJ1-5, with D possibly TRBD1 on 6 matching bases. CDR1 and CDR2 (germline): SGDLS, YYNGEE. The CDR3 covers 14 residues. V lost 3 bases to trimming and J lost 5 bases, with 12 bases between them.